Listed here are 18 T cell receptor beta chains from one sample, sequenced in a study of Graves' ophthalmopathy and Graves' hyperthyroidism (dated by TCRdb to the late 2010s). The sequencer was an Illumina HiSeq 2000. For repertoire sequencing, TCR beta CDR3 regions were amplified from RNA transcripts. The first round of RT-PCR was done with HTBI primers and the Qiagen OneStep RT-PCR kit, and was followed by a second round of multiplex PCR, then size selection and purification. The raw public reads went through TCRdb reprocessing: fastp at Q25, MiXCR clone calling, in-frame beta chains kept. Rows matching on CDR3 protein sequence are summarized as one entry with the most common DNA and genes. Within this sample are a few hundred thousand distinct CDR3 sequences, with about a sixth of them counted one time only. The ten largest make up roughly 2.6% of the sample. Sequencing used peripheral blood. The source is an adult woman with stable Graves' hyperthyroidism.

In this sample, this clonotype turned up many times. CDR3 in DNA: TGTGCCAGCAGCCTGGGAACAGTAATATCACGGGGAGAGACCCAGTACTTC. Its translation: CASSLGTVISRGETQYF. This chain joins TRBV6-2 or TRBV6-3 and TRBJ2-5; perhaps TRBD2 as D (5 bases). CDR1 is MNHEY, CDR2 SVGEGT, per germline. This CDR3 is built from 17 residues. V shed 6 bases and J shed 4 bases, with 24 bases lying between them.

This clonotype was counted at least ten times. The chain couples TRBV7-2 to TRBJ1-1; D ambiguous. CDR1 and CDR2 from the germline V gene are SGHTA and FQGNSA. The CDR3 is made up of 12 amino acids. Trimming took 5 bases from V and 4 from J, leaving 8 bases between them. The DNA for the CDR3 is TGTGCCAGCAGCCCTTATTCCACTGAAGCTTTCTTT. Protein product: CASSPYSTEAFF.

As concerns this clonotype: Just one base apart from a much larger clone, this may be a read error. The chain combines TRBV28 with TRBJ1-2; the D gene is possibly TRBD1 (5 bases). The CDR3 loop spans 16 amino acids. V dropped 5 bases and J dropped 4 bases, with 20 bases sitting between them. Germline V gene sequence: CDR1 MDHEN, CDR2 SYDVKM. The CDR3 loop is CASSPQGVRESYGYTF. The CDR3 coding sequence is TGTGCCAGCAGTCCGCAAGGGGTTAGGGAGAGCTATGGCTACACCTTC.

The chain links TRBV12-3 or TRBV12-4 to TRBJ2-7; 9 nucleotides align to TRBD1. The CDR3 covers 15 residues. Trimming at V came to 6 bases and at J to 3 bases, leaving 9 bases not matched to a gene. CDR3 sequence: CASSPGTGSLYEQYF. The CDR3 nucleotides are TGTGCCAGCAGCCCCGGGACAGGGTCCCTCTACGAGCAGTACTTC.

Ten or more counts support this clonotype. A read error may account for a junction end that differs from germline. The rearrangement joins TRBV7-2 to TRBJ1-2; maybe TRBD1 (6 bases). The CDR3 loop spans 14 amino acids. Germline CDR1 is SGHTA and CDR2 is FQGNSA. The CDR3: CASSSGQLLRGSTF. CDR3 sequence (DNA): TGTGCCAGCAGCTCCGGACAGTTGCTCAGGGGCTCCACCTTC.

This clonotype has at least ten counts. V is TRBV19 and J is TRBJ2-7; the D gene could be TRBD1 or TRBD2 (5 bases each). V was clipped by 5 bases and J by 2 bases, with 13 bases between them. This CDR3 region has 14 residues. The germline V gene has CDR1 LNHDA and CDR2 SQIVND (reference sequence). The CDR3 DNA reads TGTGCCAGTAGTGTACCGGGGCTAACCTACGAGCAGTACTTC. Translated, it gives CASSVPGLTYEQYF.

In its sample, this clonotype was seen many times. The chain recombines TRBV19 with TRBJ1-1, with 9 bases that match TRBD1. The V gene end was trimmed by 5 bases and the J gene end by 2 bases; junction bases not matched to a gene: 9. The germline V gene has CDR1 LNHDA and CDR2 SQIVND (reference sequence). The CDR3 runs to 16 residues. DNA of the CDR3: TGTGCCAGTAGTCCTATTGGGACAGGGATTAACACTGAAGCTTTCTTT. Protein sequence: CASSPIGTGINTEAFF.

There are many counts of this clonotype. This chain links TRBV28 with TRBJ1-2; D is uncertain. CDR3 length: 13 amino acids. Trimming removed 5 bases at V and 3 bases at J, with 10 bases between. Germline CDR1 is MDHEN and CDR2 is SYDVKM. CDR3 sequence reads: CASSITADYGYTF. The CDR3 region has the DNA TGTGCCAGCAGTATAACAGCTGACTATGGCTACACCTTC.

This clonotype was counted at least ten times. The gene calls are TRBV5-1 and TRBJ2-2; 11 bases line up with TRBD2. Per the germline V gene, CDR1 is SGHRS and CDR2 is YFSETQ. V lost 4 bases, J lost 1 base, and 3 bases stayed unmatched. There are 16 residues in the CDR3. CDR3 sequence reads: CASSLLAGGNTGELFF. The CDR3 DNA reads TGCGCCAGCAGCCTCCTAGCGGGAGGGAACACCGGGGAGCTGTTTTTT.

This clonotype has more than one count but fewer than ten. The chain uses TRBV28 and TRBJ2-5; D is unclear. The CDR3 runs to 17 residues. The V end lost 1 base, the J end lost 2 bases, and 17 bases lay between the germline ends. Germline V gene sequence: CDR1 MDHEN, CDR2 SYDVKM. CDR3 bases: TGTGCCAGCAGTTTATCGCGCACAGATACTAAACAAGAGACCCAGTACTTC. Translated, it gives CASSLSRTDTKQETQYF.

The V gene is TRBV4-2, the J gene TRBJ1-5; D perhaps matches TRBD1 (6 bases). Trimming shortened V by 5 bases and J by 2 bases, and 13 bases separated the two germline ends. Germline CDR1 reads LGHNA; CDR2 reads YNFKEQ. The CDR3 runs to 15 residues. CDR3 residues: CASSEGAGGNQPQHF. For the CDR3, the DNA is TGTGCCAGCAGCGAAGGGGCAGGGGGCAATCAGCCCCAGCATTTT.

The gene calls are TRBV6-2 or TRBV6-3 and TRBJ1-1; 7 bases fit TRBD1. The CDR3 spans 14 residues. V lost 4 bases and J lost 4; bases outside the gene matches: 6. Germline CDR1 and CDR2: MNHEY and SVGEGT. This chain's CDR3 is CASSSQGRVTEAFF. The CDR3 coding sequence is TGTGCCAGCAGTTCACAGGGGAGGGTCACTGAAGCTTTCTTT.

The table lists this clonotype with many counts. The chain combines TRBV20-1 with TRBJ2-5; D remains ambiguous. Germline CDR1 reads DFQATT; CDR2 reads SNEGSKA (reference sequence). The CDR3 runs to 16 residues. The ends were cut back, 7 bases at V and 4 bases at J, with 25 bases in the middle. The CDR3 region is CSVTSGTGGGGETQYF. The DNA of the CDR3 is TGCAGTGTTACGAGTGGCACGGGTGGTGGTGGAGAGACCCAGTACTTC.

DNA for the CDR3: TGTGCCAGCAGTTCGGGACACCTTCTCTACGAGCAGTACTTC. Protein product: CASSSGHLLYEQYF. V is TRBV28 and J is TRBJ2-7, with D possibly being TRBD1 (6 bases). The germline V and J ends were trimmed by 4 bases and 3 bases, with 13 bases remaining between them. CDR1 and CDR2 from the germline V gene are MDHEN and SYDVKM. The CDR3 runs 14 residues.

This clonotype came up many times. The J gene is TRBJ1-6, the V gene TRBV27; D is uncertain. The CDR3 has 17 amino acids. From germline, CDR1 is MNHEY and CDR2 SMNVEV (reference sequence). V lost 4 bases to trimming and J lost 6 bases, with 19 bases between them. The CDR3 spells CASSSLRAPTPNSPLHF. CDR3 in DNA: TGTGCCAGCAGTTCTCTCCGGGCCCCTACCCCTAATTCACCCCTCCACTTT.

This clonotype was counted a few times. The rearrangement uses TRBV20-1 and TRBJ2-2; 10 bases line up with TRBD1. CDR1 is DFQATT, CDR2 SNEGSKA, per germline (reference sequence). The V segment lost 0 bases and the J segment 2 bases; nucleotides outside the gene matches: 6. This CDR3 has 17 residues. In DNA, the CDR3 is TGCAGTGCTAGAGACCGGGACAGGGGCTACAACACCGGGGAGCTGTTTTTT. It yields the protein CSARDRDRGYNTGELFF.

At least ten counts were recorded for this clonotype. This chain uses TRBV10-3 with TRBJ2-2, with D perhaps assigned TRBD1 or TRBD2 (5 bases each). This CDR3 has 14 amino acids. Trimming cost V 3 bases and J 5 bases, with 10 bases left between them. Germline CDR1 reads ENHRY; CDR2 reads SYGVKD. DNA of the CDR3: TGTGCCATCAGTGAAGCCGAGGGGACCGGGGAGCTGTTTTTT. This gives the protein CAISEAEGTGELFF.

The chain employs TRBV6-1 and TRBJ1-1, with TRBD1 as a possible D gene (5 bases). The germline V and J ends were trimmed by 6 bases and 6 bases, with 23 bases remaining between them. Germline-derived CDR1 and CDR2 are MNHNS and SASEGT. The CDR3 is 16 amino acids. CDR3 sequence (DNA): TGTGCCAGCAGAACCTCCCAAGGAAGGGGCGCGTCTGAAGCTTTCTTT. Translating it yields CASRTSQGRGASEAFF.